This T cell receptor beta chain was found in a study of blood T cell repertoires in COVID-19. Study summary: T cells, B-cell-depleted T cells, or PBMCs provided the cDNA or gDNA that served as material.

Using immunoSEQ multiplex PCR, the repertoire was profiled, and TCRdb retains in-frame clones only, with some absent. The sample records roughly 210,000 clones, around nine tenths being singletons. CDR3 length equals 18 residues. The germline V gene has CDR1 MNHEY and CDR2 SVGEGT. V gave up 4 bases and J gave up 3 bases; unmatched junction bases: 15. Enrollees, roughly 18 to 89 years old, lived in about two dozen US areas. Cohort allocation depended upon clinical history that participants reported. This chain uses TRBV6-2 or TRBV6-3 with TRBJ1-5; 7 bases map to TRBD1. This clonotype was sampled from a man aged 30 to 39 in a cohort exposed to, infected with or recovered from COVID-19 (not recorded which). The source material was PBMCs or T cells enriched from blood (not recorded which). In nucleotides, the CDR3 is TGTGCCAGCAGTTCCCAGGGGGGCGGGAAATCCCTCAATCAGCCCCAGCATTTT. This encodes CASSSQGGGKSLNQPQHF.